Listed below are T cell receptor beta chains from one sample, sequenced in a study of radiation and T cells in renal cell carcinoma. Clones were sequenced by immunoSEQ multiplex PCR, and TCRdb holds only the in-frame ones, with some missing. The sample has over 90,000 clones; 75% to 85% are singletons. Sequenced material: blood, taken from a patient whose treatment included radiotherapy and nephrectomy. The receptor source for this set is a man in his 60s with renal cell carcinoma. Both conserved end residues are part of each CDR3. D genes are given only for firm matches. Rows may omit the clone size; those that give it use once, few, many or a size class.

j_gene	v_gene	d_gene	abundance	CDR3nt	CDR3aa
TRBJ1-3	TRBV10-3	TRBD1	-	TGTGCCATCAGTGGAGGAGCCCCAGGGGGCACAGGAAACACCATATATTTT	CAISGGAPGGTGNTIYF
TRBJ1-2	TRBV14	-	-	TGTGCCAGCAGCCAAGAACAGGGTCGGTATGGCTACACCTTC	CASSQEQGRYGYTF
TRBJ2-1	TRBV6-1	-	-	TGTGCCGGGCAGGGTGCTTACTACAATGAGCAGTTCTTC	CAGQGAYYNEQFF
TRBJ1-6	TRBV6-5	-	-	TGTGCCAGCAGGGATGGAAGCAGTTTGGCTTCACCCCTCCACTTT	CASRDGSSLASPLHF
TRBJ1-5	TRBV28	TRBD1	-	TGTGCCGCCCAGACCCGGACAGGGTTTCATCAGCCCCAGCATTTT	CAAQTRTGFHQPQHF
TRBJ1-5	TRBV2	-	-	TGTGCCAGCAGTGGGACAGCTAATAGCAATCAGCCCCAGCATTTT	CASSGTANSNQPQHF
TRBJ2-1	TRBV5-1	-	-	TGCGCCAGCAGCTTAACCCCCGGGACGGCCCTCGGGGAGCAGTTCTTC	CASSLTPGTALGEQFF
TRBJ2-7	TRBV5-4	TRBD1	once	TGTGCCAGCAGCTTGCAGGGGGCGGCCGAGCAGTACTTC	CASSLQGAAEQYF
TRBJ2-7	TRBV27	-	-	TGTGCCAGCAGTTTAACGGGACCCTCCTACGAGCAGTACTTC	CASSLTGPSYEQYF
TRBJ2-7	TRBV5-1	TRBD2	-	TGCGCCAGCAGGGTAGGACTAGCGTACGAGCAGTACTTC	CASRVGLAYEQYF
TRBJ2-7	TRBV11-3	-	-	TGTGCCAGCAGCCCGAACCCGACGGGCTACGAGCAGTACTTC	CASSPNPTGYEQYF
TRBJ2-7	TRBV6-1	TRBD2	-	TGTGCCAGCAGAGGACCGGGACTAGCGATCCACGAGCAGTACTTC	CASRGPGLAIHEQYF
TRBJ2-7	TRBV30	TRBD2	-	TGTGCCTGGAGTATTCGACTAGCGGGTCACGAGCAGTACTTC	CAWSIRLAGHEQYF
TRBJ2-7	TRBV9	TRBD2	-	TGTGCCAGCAGCGTCTCGACTAGCGGCACCTACGAGCAGTACTTC	CASSVSTSGTYEQYF
TRBJ1-1	TRBV19	-	-	TGTGCCAGTAGTACCCACACAGGCTGGGGCACTGAAGCTTTCTTT	CASSTHTGWGTEAFF
TRBJ2-5	TRBV5-1	-	-	TGCGCCAGCAGCTTGGAACAGGGACAAGAGACCCAGTACTTC	CASSLEQGQETQYF
TRBJ2-7	TRBV27	TRBD2	-	TGTGCCAGCAGTTTGAGCGGGAGTAACGAGCAGTACTTC	CASSLSGSNEQYF
TRBJ1-1	TRBV4-3	TRBD1	-	TGCGCCAGCAGCCAACGGGGACAGGGATGGGGAGACACTGAAGCTTTCTTT	CASSQRGQGWGDTEAFF
TRBJ1-1	TRBV7-2	TRBD1	medium-sized	TGTGCCAGCAGCCCACAGGGGCGGCGGACTGAAGCTTTCTTT	CASSPQGRRTEAFF
TRBJ1-1	TRBV7-2	-	once	TGTGCCAGCAGCTTAGGACAGCTGAACACTGAAGCTTTCTTT	CASSLGQLNTEAFF
TRBJ2-1	TRBV6-6	TRBD1	-	TGTGCCAGCAGTTACCGACAGGGCGGCTACAATGAGCAGTTCTTC	CASSYRQGGYNEQFF
TRBJ2-7	TRBV18	-	once	TGTGCCAGCTCACCGCCAGCGGATGGTACGGGGGAGCAGTACTTC	CASSPPADGTGEQYF
TRBJ2-7	TRBV5-4	-	-	TGTGCCAGCAGTCGGGACGGCACCTACGAGCAGTACTTC	CASSRDGTYEQYF
TRBJ2-7	TRBV2	-	-	TGTGCCAGCAGTGTGCGACCCCGTCGGGAGCAGTACTTC	CASSVRPRREQYF
TRBJ2-7	TRBV11-3	-	-	TGTGCCAGCAGTCACGGGCCACACGAGCAGTACTTC	CASSHGPHEQYF
TRBJ2-5	TRBV2	TRBD1	once	TGTGCCAGCAGAGGGGACAGGGGGACGGGTGAGACCCAGTACTTC	CASRGDRGTGETQYF
TRBJ1-5	TRBV2	-	once	TGTGCCAGCAGTGAAAGGGGGGCTAGAGCCTATCAGCCCCAGCATTTT	CASSERGARAYQPQHF
TRBJ2-1	TRBV4-1	TRBD2	-	TGCGCCAGCAGCCAAGAAATCGCGGGAGGGAAGAATGAGCAGTTCTTC	CASSQEIAGGKNEQFF
TRBJ2-7	TRBV5-1	-	-	TGCGCCAGCAGCGAGGCCCTATCTCCCTACGAGCAGTACTTC	CASSEALSPYEQYF
TRBJ2-5	TRBV7-2	-	-	TGTGCCAGCAGCTTAGGGTACCGGATCCAAGAGACCCAGTACTTC	CASSLGYRIQETQYF
TRBJ2-5	TRBV4-1	TRBD1	few	TGCGCCAGCAGGCAAACAGGGGGGGAGACCCAGTACTTC	CASRQTGGETQYF
TRBJ2-7	TRBV28	TRBD1	-	TGTGCCAGCAGTTTTCACTACCTACTTGACAGGGACCCCTACGAGCAGTACTTC	CASSFHYLLDRDPYEQYF
TRBJ1-2	TRBV13	TRBD1	once	TGTGCCAGCAGCGGAAGACAGGGGGCCAACTATGGCTACACCTTC	CASSGRQGANYGYTF
TRBJ2-7	TRBV27	TRBD1	-	TGTGCCAGCAGCTGGGCGAGACAGGGATCCGAGCAGTACTTC	CASSWARQGSEQYF
TRBJ2-1	TRBV10-2	-	-	TGCGCCAGCAGCGAGGCCGGGACCCTCCCCTCCTACAATGAGCAGTTCTTC	CASSEAGTLPSYNEQFF
TRBJ1-1	TRBV6-5	-	-	TGTGCCAGCAGTTACTTACTGAACACTGAAGCTTTCTTT	CASSYLLNTEAFF
TRBJ1-1	TRBV30	-	-	TGTGCCTGGAATAGGGAAAGGGGCACTGAAGCTTTCTTT	CAWNRERGTEAFF
TRBJ2-1	TRBV5-1	TRBD2	-	TGCGCCAGCAGCTTGATGGCGGGAGGTGGCAATGAGCAGTTCTTC	CASSLMAGGGNEQFF
TRBJ2-5	TRBV5-1	TRBD2	-	TGCGCCAGCAGCCGTCGACTAGCGGGAGAAGAGACCCAGTACTTC	CASSRRLAGEETQYF
TRBJ1-2	TRBV19	-	-	TGTGCCAGTTCGTTGGGGGTTCTAACTAACTATGGCTACACCTTC	CASSLGVLTNYGYTF
TRBJ1-1	TRBV6-5	TRBD1	once	TGTGCCAGCAGTTACTTTACAGGGGGGCAGGGAGCTTTCTTT	CASSYFTGGQGAFF
TRBJ1-1	TRBV4-1	-	few	TGCGCCAGCAGCCGAAGGGTGGGGGACACTGAAGCTTTCTTT	CASSRRVGDTEAFF
TRBJ2-3	TRBV15	-	-	TGTGCCACCAGCAGAGATAAACTCACGCAGTATTTT	CATSRDKLTQYF
TRBJ1-5	TRBV21-1	-	few	TGTGCCAGCAGCACACTTCATACAGAACAGCCCGCCTCAGATCAGCCCCAGCATTTT	CASSTLHTEQPASDQPQHF
TRBJ1-5	TRBV2	TRBD1	-	TGTGCCAGCAGCCCGGACAGGACCACTTCTGGGCCCCAGCATTTT	CASSPDRTTSGPQHF